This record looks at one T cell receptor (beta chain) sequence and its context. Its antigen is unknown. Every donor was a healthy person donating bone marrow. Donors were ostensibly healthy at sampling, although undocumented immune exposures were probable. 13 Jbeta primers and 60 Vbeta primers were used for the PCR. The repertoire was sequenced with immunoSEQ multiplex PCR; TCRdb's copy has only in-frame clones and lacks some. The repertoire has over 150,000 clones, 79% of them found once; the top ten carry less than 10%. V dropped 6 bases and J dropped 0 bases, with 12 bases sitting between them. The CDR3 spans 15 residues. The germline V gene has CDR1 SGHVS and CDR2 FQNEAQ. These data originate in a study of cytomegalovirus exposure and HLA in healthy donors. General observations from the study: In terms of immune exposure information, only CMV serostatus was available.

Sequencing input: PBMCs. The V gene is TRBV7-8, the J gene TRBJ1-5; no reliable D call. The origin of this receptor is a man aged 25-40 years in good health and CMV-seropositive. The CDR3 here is CASRAEAYSNQPQHF. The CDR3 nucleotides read TGTGCCAGCAGGGCGGAGGCTTATAGCAATCAGCCCCAGCATTTT.